This T cell receptor (beta chain) was identified during a study of cytomegalovirus exposure and HLA in healthy donors. Using immunoSEQ multiplex PCR, the repertoire was profiled, and TCRdb retains in-frame clones only, with some absent. The sample consists of approximately 300,000 clones, 75% to 90% of them appearing once. General study results and limits: Rare sequences made up most TCRs, while some public TCRs were found in many donors.

Deletions cut 4 bases from V and 11 bases from J, with 21 bases between. The CDR3 has 14 amino acids. Germline loops: CDR1 SGHVS, CDR2 FNYEAQ. A remark on this clone: Its antigen is not known.

This TCR came from a woman in her 30s in good health and CMV-seropositive. The J gene is TRBJ2-7, the V gene TRBV7-6; D remains unclear. The sequenced material came from PBMCs. As DNA, the CDR3 is TGTGCCAGCAGCTCAGATTTAAATAGGGATGGGAAGTACTTC. Protein sequence: CASSSDLNRDGKYF. Full variable domain (missing parts from reference TRBV7-6 and TRBJ2-7): GAGVSQSPRYKVTKRGQDVALRCDPISGHVSLYWYRQALGQGPEFLTYFNYEAQQDKSGLPNDRFSAERPEGSISTLTIQRTEQRDSAMYRCASSSDLNRDGKYFGPGTRLTVT.